What follows are 32 T cell receptor beta chains derived from one specimen sequenced in a study of read filtering for tumor transcriptome and immune sequencing. This library used approximately 0.4 ug RNA and molecular barcoded adaptors spanning alpha/delta and beta/gamma chains. From the reads, TCRdb called clonotypes with MiXCR, one entry per CDR3 protein. The sample shows tens of thousands of distinct CDR3 sequences, more than 20% of them seen only once. The sequenced sample consisted of a population of CD138-negative cells sorted from bone marrow. These TCRs come from a donor over 35 with multiple myeloma.

This clonotype was counted ten times or more. The gene calls are TRBV6-6 and TRBJ1-5, with unresolved D. The germline CDR1 and CDR2 sequences are MNHNY and SVGAGI (reference sequence). CDR3 length: 14 amino acids. V was clipped by 5 bases and J by 2 bases, with 10 bases between them. The chain's CDR3 is CASSPSYRNQPQHF. In nucleotides, the CDR3 is TGTGCCAGCAGTCCCTCCTATCGCAATCAGCCCCAGCATTTT.

As for this clonotype: A much larger clonotype is one base distant, so this may be a read error. The chain combines TRBV7-2 with TRBJ2-6, with TRBD2 as a possible D gene (5 bases). The germline CDR1 and CDR2 sequences are SGHTA and FQGNSA. The CDR3 covers 16 residues. The CDR3 DNA follows: TGTGCCAGCAGCTTTAAGCCTAGCTCTGGGCCCAACGTCCTGACTTTC. Its protein product is CASSFKPSSGPNVLTF.

This clonotype has ten or more counts. The chain carries TRBV10-2 and TRBJ1-1; D gene uncertain. This CDR3 is built from 13 residues. Between the trimmed V and J ends, which lost 7 bases and 6 bases, there was a span of 15 bases. In germline, CDR1 is WSHSY, CDR2 SAAADI. CDR3 loop: CASTPSAGSEAFF. The CDR3 DNA reads TGCGCCAGCACCCCTTCTGCGGGATCTGAAGCTTTCTTT.

J is TRBJ1-5 and V is TRBV2; D is ambiguous. The V end was cut by 8 bases, the J end by 7 bases, with 15 bases between. Germline loops: CDR1 SNHLY, CDR2 FYNNEI. There are 13 residues in the CDR3. CDR3 DNA: TGTGCCAGCGGCGAGGATAGTCGGCAGCCCCAGCATTTT. It specifies CASGEDSRQPQHF.

Many counts were recorded for this clonotype. CDR3 amino acids: CASSPWTAVDNEQFF. For the CDR3, the DNA is TGTGCCAGCAGCCCCTGGACGGCTGTGGACAATGAGCAGTTCTTC. J is TRBJ2-1 and V is TRBV28; D gene uncertain. Trimming removed 6 bases at V and 5 bases at J, with 17 bases between. The V gene's germline CDR1 is MDHEN and CDR2 SYDVKM. The CDR3 is 15 residues long.

The rearrangement uses TRBV19 and TRBJ2-1; D might be TRBD1 (6 bases). CDR3 size: 14 residues. Germline CDR1 and CDR2: LNHDA and SQIVND (reference sequence). Trimming pared 5 bases from V and 3 bases from J, leaving 11 bases between. CDR3 sequence (DNA): TGTGCCAGTAGTCAGCCAGGGGTCTACAATGAGCAGTTCTTC. Translated, it gives CASSQPGVYNEQFF.

The V gene is TRBV5-4, the J gene TRBJ2-3; 10 nucleotides line up with TRBD2. The J segment lost 10 bases and the V segment lost 4 bases, leaving 12 bases of the junction unmatched. The CDR3 has 15 amino acids. The germline CDR1 and CDR2 sequences are SGHNT and YYREEE (reference sequence). The chain's CDR3 is CASSTTGAGGPPQYF. The DNA of the CDR3 is TGTGCCAGCAGCACAACCGGAGCGGGGGGGCCTCCGCAGTATTTT.

This clonotype has ten or more counts. The chain employs TRBV3-1 and TRBJ2-7; tentatively, D is TRBD1 (5 bases). This CDR3 has 15 amino acids. Germline V lookup: CDR1 LGHDT, CDR2 YNNKEL (reference sequence). V shed 2 bases and J shed 5 bases, with 16 bases lying between them. CDR3 DNA: TGTGCCAGCAGCCAATTAGGACAAAAAGTCGACGAGCAGTACTTC. It encodes CASSQLGQKVDEQYF.

This clonotype showed up many times. This rearrangement joins TRBV11-2 to TRBJ2-5; D possibly corresponds to TRBD2 (6 bases). The CDR3 covers 15 residues. In germline, CDR1 is SGHAT, CDR2 FQNNGV. The germline V and J ends were trimmed by 0 bases and 5 bases, with 13 bases remaining between them. In DNA form, the CDR3 reads TGTGCCAGCAGCTTAGAGCGGGGCGGAGGGGAGACCCAGTACTTC. It translates to CASSLERGGGETQYF.

This clonotype showed up many times. The genes are TRBV14 and TRBJ2-1; 7 nucleotides agree with TRBD2. The CDR3 length is 13 residues. V lost 0 bases and J lost 13; bases outside the gene matches: 6. Germline-derived CDR1 and CDR2 are SGHDN and FVKESK. The CDR3: CASSQEGSGPQFF. The DNA for the CDR3 is TGTGCCAGCAGCCAAGAGGGTAGCGGGCCTCAGTTCTTC.

Ten or more counts support this clonotype. V and J are TRBV5-1 and TRBJ1-2, with 11 bases fitting TRBD1. After removal of 4 bases from V and 6 bases from J, the junction contained 5 bases not matched to a gene. The germline V gene has CDR1 SGHRS and CDR2 YFSETQ. The CDR3 is 14 amino acids. CDR3 in DNA: TGCGCCAGCAGCCTAGGACAGGGGGCGGATGGCTACACCTTC. This translates into CASSLGQGADGYTF.

This clonotype occurred many times. The V and J genes are TRBV24-1 and TRBJ2-1, with D possibly being TRBD1 (7 bases). The CDR3 extends over 16 amino acids. The V end was cut by 2 bases, the J end by 3 bases, with 13 bases between. Per germline, CDR1 KGHDR and CDR2 SFDVKD. The CDR3 region has the DNA TGTGCCACCAGTGATTGGGGGACAGCGGGCTACAATGAGCAGTTCTTC. Its translation: CATSDWGTAGYNEQFF.

This clonotype was counted ten times or more. The J gene is TRBJ2-5, the V gene TRBV2; 9 bases are shared with TRBD2. CDR1 SNHLY and CDR2 FYNNEI come from the germline V gene. This CDR3 comprises 19 residues. Germline trimming cut 1 base from V and 4 bases from J; bases unmatched to any gene: 16. CDR3 region: CASSEVRGIAGVPRETQYF. The CDR3 DNA sequence: TGTGCCAGCAGTGAAGTACGAGGGATAGCGGGGGTTCCACGAGAGACCCAGTACTTC.

This chain links TRBV5-1 with TRBJ2-7, with 10 bases identical to TRBD1. The CDR3 runs 14 residues. V trimming: 4 bases; J trimming: 4 bases; junction bases outside the gene matches: 5. Germline-derived CDR1 and CDR2 are SGHRS and YFSETQ. This CDR3 is CASSPPDRGYEQYF. For the CDR3, the DNA is TGCGCCAGCAGCCCTCCGGACAGGGGGTACGAGCAGTACTTC.

The chain recombines TRBV18 with TRBJ1-1, with 7 nucleotides matching TRBD1. Germline V gene data show CDR1 as KGHSH and CDR2 as LQKENI. V lost 8 bases and J lost 4; bases outside the gene matches: 10. This CDR3 comprises 14 residues. CDR3 DNA: TGTGCCAGCCATCAAGGGACAGCTGGCACTGAAGCTTTCTTT. It yields the protein CASHQGTAGTEAFF.

A note on this clonotype: A read error is possible here, since a much larger clone lies one base away. This chain joins TRBV20-1 and TRBJ2-7, with 9 nucleotides matching TRBD2. Germline values: CDR1 DFQATT, CDR2 SNEGSKA (reference sequence). CDR3 length equals 13 residues. The CDR3 sequence: CGVRAGGTYEQYF. CDR3 nucleotides: TGCGGTGTTCGAGCGGGAGGAACCTACGAGCAGTACTTC.

The V gene is TRBV20-1, the J gene TRBJ2-7; TRBD1 or TRBD2 may be the D gene (5 bases each). The ends were cut back, 6 bases at V and 2 bases at J, with 11 bases in the middle. The germline CDR1 and CDR2 sequences are DFQATT and SNEGSKA (reference sequence). This CDR3 is built from 12 residues. The CDR3 spells CSARDAPYEQYF. As DNA, the CDR3 is TGCAGTGCACGGGACGCTCCCTACGAGCAGTACTTC.

Comments on this clonotype: One base away lies a much larger clone, so this may be a sequencing read error. The rearrangement links TRBV2 to TRBJ2-1, with D possibly matching TRBD2 (7 bases). The V and J ends lost 3 bases and 5 bases respectively, with 14 bases between them. The CDR3 spans 15 residues. Germline CDR1 and CDR2: SNHLY and FYNNEI. The CDR3 coding sequence is TGTGCCAGCAGTGATGATGGGGGGGCCAACAATGAGCAGTTCTTC. Amino acids: CASSDDGGANNEQFF.

The genes are TRBV13 and TRBJ1-1; D is perhaps TRBD1 (6 bases). Germline V gene sequence: CDR1 PRHDT, CDR2 FYEKMQ (reference sequence). The V gene lost 5 bases and the J gene lost 3 bases, with 13 bases spanning the gap. CDR3 size: 14 residues. In DNA, the CDR3 is TGTGCCAGCAGCGTACGGGGGGCCGACACTGAAGCTTTCTTT. This codes for CASSVRGADTEAFF.

In its sample, this clonotype was seen many times. The chain joins TRBV30 to TRBJ2-3; 9 bases fit TRBD2. J was trimmed by 2 bases and V by 2 bases; bases with no gene match: 8. The CDR3 totals 16 residues. Looked up from germline, CDR1 is GTSNPN and CDR2 is SVGIG (reference sequence). The CDR3 DNA is TGTGCCTGGAGTATCGTTCGACTAGCGGTCACAGATACGCAGTATTTT. Translated: CAWSIVRLAVTDTQYF.

This clonotype was counted at least ten times. The rearrangement joins TRBV5-4 to TRBJ2-3; the D gene could be TRBD1 or TRBD2 (5 bases each). Germline CDR1 and CDR2: SGHNT and YYREEE (reference sequence). V dropped 4 bases and J dropped 3 bases, with 15 bases sitting between them. The CDR3 runs to 15 residues. CDR3 protein: CASSPGGTSTDTQYF. The CDR3 coding sequence is TGTGCCAGCAGCCCTGGGGGAACTTCTACAGATACGCAGTATTTT.

This clonotype was found many times. The rearrangement links TRBV12-3 or TRBV12-4 to TRBJ2-2; D gene uncertain. V dropped 2 bases and J dropped 6 bases, with 7 bases sitting between them. The CDR3 totals 13 residues. The CDR3 here is CASSLRVPGELFF. The CDR3 DNA is TGTGCCAGCAGTTTAAGGGTCCCCGGGGAGCTGTTTTTT.

This clonotype was counted many times. The junction departs from the called germline gene at one end, perhaps through a read error. The chain combines TRBV24-1 with TRBJ2-5; 7 positions agree with TRBD1. This CDR3 has 14 amino acids. CDR1 is KGHDR, CDR2 SFDVKD, per germline. CDR3 bases: TGTGCCACAGCAGGGATGAGGGGGCAAGAGGCCCAGTACTTC. Protein: CATAGMRGQEAQYF.

The chain is built from TRBV5-1 and TRBJ1-1, with D tentatively TRBD1 (5 bases). The CDR3 has 14 amino acids. Germline loops: CDR1 SGHRS, CDR2 YFSETQ. V was shortened by 3 bases and J by 6 bases, with 15 bases between the two germline ends. CDR3 protein: CASSSERGVAEAFF. CDR3 sequence (DNA): TGCGCCAGCAGCTCGGAGCGAGGGGTCGCTGAAGCTTTCTTT.

Comments on this clonotype: A read error may be the cause here, since a much bigger clone is one base away. The missing conserved phenylalanine or tryptophan at the end of this CDR3 makes a read error likely. The chain couples TRBV6-2 or TRBV6-3 to TRBJ2-3, with TRBD1 matching over 11 bases. Losses at the gene ends were 10 bases for V and 3 bases for J; bases not matched to a gene: 6. The CDR3 consists of 14 residues. Germline V gene data show CDR1 as MNHEY and CDR2 as SVGEGT. DNA of the CDR3: TGTGCCACTTCGGGACAGGGGGGAACAGATACGCAGTATTCT. Its protein is CATSGQGGTDTQYS.

This clonotype was seen repeatedly, ten times or more. The chain joins TRBV5-4 to TRBJ2-1; 10 positions match TRBD1. V lost 5 bases to trimming and J lost 9 bases; unmatched junction nucleotides: 14. In germline, CDR1 is SGHNT, CDR2 YYREEE (reference sequence). This CDR3 contains 16 residues. DNA of the CDR3: TGTGCCAGCAGTAGAGAGACAGGGGGCTCTACTGGTGAGCAGTTCTTC. Protein product: CASSRETGGSTGEQFF.

This clonotype appeared many times. The chain joins TRBV10-3 to TRBJ2-3; D call uncertain. V was trimmed by 2 bases and J by 1 base, leaving 4 bases between them. CDR3 length: 13 amino acids. Germline loops: CDR1 ENHRY, CDR2 SYGVKD. The CDR3 region is CAISEGGTDTQYF. Written as DNA, the CDR3 is TGTGCCATCAGTGAGGGGGGCACAGATACGCAGTATTTT.

A note on this clonotype: A much larger clone lies one base from this, so it may be a read error. V gene TRBV15 combines with J gene TRBJ2-2; TRBD2 is a possible D gene (5 bases). Germline assignment: CDR1 LNHNV and CDR2 YYDKDF (reference sequence). The CDR3 is 14 amino acids. Here the CDR3 reads CATRVERNTGKLFF. The DNA of the CDR3 is TGTGCCACCAGAGTGGAGCGGAACACCGGGAAGCTGTTTTTT.

This clonotype was observed at least ten times. The chain recombines TRBV20-1 with TRBJ2-5; D unresolved. V was shortened by 1 base and J by 2 bases, with 5 bases between the two germline ends. From germline, CDR1 is DFQATT and CDR2 SNEGSKA (reference sequence). The length of the CDR3 is 12 residues. The CDR3 DNA is TGCAGTGCTAGAGTCCTTCAAGAGACCCAGTACTTC. The encoded protein is CSARVLQETQYF.

As regards this clonotype: A much larger clone is a single base away; this may be a read error. DNA of the CDR3: TGTGCCAGCGGCTTACAGGGCGACAGCACTGAAGCTTTCTTT. Protein product: CASGLQGDSTEAFF. The chain combines TRBV7-9 with TRBJ1-1; D might be TRBD1 (6 bases). Germline V gives CDR1 SEHNR, CDR2 FQNEAQ (reference sequence). The CDR3 contains 14 residues.

This clonotype was recorded a few times. The chain carries TRBV20-1 and TRBJ1-5; D is perhaps TRBD1 (5 bases). Looked up from germline, CDR1 is DFQATT and CDR2 is SNEGSKA (reference sequence). V lost 3 bases to trimming and J lost 7 bases, with 16 bases between them. The length of the CDR3 is 14 residues. The CDR3 region has the DNA TGCAGTGCTAGTCTCGAAGGGGAATACCAGCCCCAGCATTTT. Translating gives CSASLEGEYQPQHF.

The table lists this clonotype with many counts. This chain joins TRBV24-1 and TRBJ2-1, with 11 bases identical to TRBD2. The V and J ends lost 3 bases and 4 bases, in that order; junction bases with no gene match: 7. The germline V gene encodes CDR1 KGHDR and CDR2 SFDVKD. This CDR3 is 17 amino acids long. CDR3 residues: CATSDPRASGRYNEQFF. The CDR3 DNA follows: TGTGCCACCAGTGATCCCCGAGCTAGCGGGAGGTACAATGAGCAGTTCTTC.